The 10 T cell receptor beta chains below were found in one sample sequenced in a study of cytomegalovirus exposure and HLA in healthy donors. In the PCR, 60 Vbeta and 13 Jbeta primers were used. The data were produced by immunoSEQ multiplex PCR, yet TCRdb's version contains in-frame clones alone and is incomplete. Altogether approximately 290,000 clones are present, 80% being singletons, with the ten largest covering about 0.28%. The specimen was PBMCs. The receptors shown here come from a girl aged 2 to 10 in good health and CMV-seronegative.

The chain is built from TRBV7-8 and TRBJ2-1; 12 nucleotides agree with TRBD1. The junction had 12 bases not matched to a gene; V was cut back by 3 bases and J by 6 bases. Germline loops: CDR1 SGHVS, CDR2 FQNEAQ. CDR3 length: 18 residues. This chain's CDR3 is CASSFPKGGTGGRNEQFF. The CDR3 nucleotides read TGTGCCAGCAGCTTTCCAAAGGGGGGGACAGGGGGCCGCAATGAGCAGTTCTTC.

The J gene is TRBJ1-1, the V gene TRBV25-1; a possible D gene is TRBD1 (6 bases). V was pared by 4 bases and J by 2 bases, with 17 bases between. CDR3 length: 16 amino acids. Germline CDR1 MGHDK, CDR2 SYGVNS. Here the CDR3 reads CASSASARDTNTEAFF. The DNA for the CDR3 is TGTGCCAGCAGTGCATCGGCCCGGGACACAAACACTGAAGCTTTCTTT.

In nucleotides, the CDR3 is TGTGCCAGCTCACCAAGAATAGTGGGGGGACAAGAGACCCAGTACTTC. Protein product: CASSPRIVGGQETQYF. J is TRBJ2-5 and V is TRBV18, with D possibly being TRBD2 (6 bases). This CDR3 has 16 residues. Germline lookup yields CDR1 KGHSH and CDR2 LQKENI. Trimming pared 2 bases from V and 2 bases from J, leaving 15 bases between.

The J gene is TRBJ2-5, the V gene TRBV29-1; maybe TRBD1 (5 bases). From germline, CDR1 is SQVTM and CDR2 ANQGSEA. V was trimmed by 5 bases and J by 2 bases, leaving 9 bases between them. This CDR3 is 12 amino acids long. For the CDR3, the DNA is TGCAGCGTTTCCAGGGCGCAAGAGACCCAGTACTTC. It yields the protein CSVSRAQETQYF.

The V gene is TRBV5-1, the J gene TRBJ1-2; D gene ambiguous. Germline loops: CDR1 SGHRS, CDR2 YFSETQ. V lost 0 bases and J 2 bases, leaving 11 bases between the germline ends. The CDR3 is 15 amino acids. The DNA for the CDR3 is TGCGCCAGCAGCTTGGACTTCACTACAAACTATGGCTACACCTTC. Amino acid sequence: CASSLDFTTNYGYTF. Full variable domain (outside the CDR3, taken from reference TRBV5-1 and TRBJ1-2): KAGVTQTPRYLIKTRGQQVTLSCSPISGHRSVSWYQQTPGQGLQFLFEYFSETQRNKGNFPGRFSGRQFSNSRSEMNVSTLELGDSALYLCASSLDFTTNYGYTFGSGTRLTVV.

The chain is built from TRBV12-5 and TRBJ2-1; 14 positions agree with TRBD2. Germline CDR1 and CDR2: LGHNT and FRNRAP. V dropped 0 bases and J dropped 6; count of bases not matched to a gene: 10. CDR3 length: 19 amino acids. CDR3 nucleotide sequence: TGTGCTAGTGGTTTGGTCCAACATGGGGGACTAGCGGGGGTCAATGAGCAGTTCTTC. This gives the protein CASGLVQHGGLAGVNEQFF. The full variable domain, with the rest looked up from reference TRBV12-5 and TRBJ2-1, is DARVTQTPRHKVTEMGQEVTMRCQPILGHNTVFWYRQTMMQGLELLAYFRNRAPLDDSGMPKDRFSAEMPDATLATLKIQPSEPRDSAVYFCASGLVQHGGLAGVNEQFFGPGTRLTVL.

Here the CDR3 DNA reads TGTGCCAGCAGCTTAAAGGGGAAGAACACTGAAGCTTTCTTT. It encodes CASSLKGKNTEAFF. The chain has TRBV7-9 and TRBJ1-1; a weak D match, TRBD1 (5 bases). The V end was cut by 2 bases, the J end by 1 base, with 8 bases between. The germline gives CDR1 SEHNR, CDR2 FQNEAQ (reference sequence). There are 14 residues in the CDR3.

This clone has just one count. This chain links TRBV2 with TRBJ2-1; 10 positions agree with TRBD1. Germline V gives CDR1 SNHLY, CDR2 FYNNEI. Trimming at V came to 6 bases and at J to 5 bases, leaving 10 bases not matched to a gene. CDR3 size: 16 residues. CDR3 protein: CASRERQGAPDNEQFF. DNA of the CDR3: TGTGCCAGCAGAGAACGACAGGGGGCGCCGGACAATGAGCAGTTCTTC.

This chain joins TRBV28 and TRBJ1-1; TRBD1 matches at 7 bases. The CDR3 is made up of 16 amino acids. Germline trimming cut 6 bases from V and 3 bases from J; bases unmatched to any gene: 13. Per the germline V gene, CDR1 is MDHEN and CDR2 is SYDVKM. The CDR3 region is CASSLTGSLMDTEAFF. In nucleotides, the CDR3 is TGTGCCAGCAGCTTGACAGGGAGTCTGATGGACACTGAAGCTTTCTTT. Complete variable domain (other parts from reference TRBV28 and TRBJ1-1): DVKVTQSSRYLVKRTGEKVFLECVQDMDHENMFWYRQDPGLGLRLIYFSYDVKMKEKGDIPEGYSVSREKKERFSLILESASTNQTSMYLCASSLTGSLMDTEAFFGQGTRLTVV.

The chain combines TRBV5-1 with TRBJ1-2, with 7 bases fitting TRBD1. Germline loops: CDR1 SGHRS, CDR2 YFSETQ. The length of the CDR3 is 13 residues. The ends lost 0 bases at V and 7 bases at J; junction bases unmatched: 3. The CDR3 spells CASSLEAGGGYTF. DNA of the CDR3: TGCGCCAGCAGCTTGGAGGCAGGGGGTGGCTACACCTTC.